This T cell receptor beta chain was retrieved from a study of blood T cell repertoires in COVID-19. In the study overall: Both acute and convalescent COVID-19 samples were obtained from the United States, Italy and Spain.

Produced via immunoSEQ multiplex PCR; TCRdb's table is partial and in-frame only. The sample yields about 74,000 clones, 88% seen once. V trimming: 3 bases; J trimming: 6 bases; junction bases outside the gene matches: 4. The germline gives CDR1 SGHDN, CDR2 FVKESK. This CDR3 spans 14 amino acids. Sequenced: peripheral blood. J is TRBJ1-4 and V is TRBV14, with 7 bases lining up with TRBD1. This sequence was found in an elderly woman with active or convalescent COVID-19. The CDR3 nucleotides read TGTGCCAGCAGCCAGACAGGGATGGATGAAAAACTGTTTTTT. Translated, it gives CASSQTGMDEKLFF.